Presented here are 18 T cell receptor beta chains from one specimen sequenced in a study of T-cell memory formation after mild COVID-19. TCRdb reprocessed the 5' RACE reads via MiXCR and lists one record per CDR3 protein. The sample includes 190,000 or so distinct CDR3 sequences, over 20% of them seen just once. The sample consisted of PBMCs or a T cell subset sorted from them (not recorded which). The receptors originated from an adult woman who had mild COVID-19 (a few samples of this study predate the infection). Cell type and time point are not known.

This clonotype was recorded only once. The rearrangement uses TRBV24-1 and TRBJ2-1; 11 positions agree with TRBD2. Looked up from germline, CDR1 is KGHDR and CDR2 is SFDVKD. The CDR3 totals 15 residues. The V segment lost 9 bases and the J segment 7 bases; nucleotides outside the gene matches: 10. CDR3 sequence (DNA): TGTGCCACCGCAGGGCTAGCGGGAGGTACTAATGAGCAGTTCTTC. Encoded protein: CATAGLAGGTNEQFF.

This clonotype occurred a few times. The chain has TRBV20-1 and TRBJ2-1, with 9 bases fitting TRBD1. Germline V gene sequence: CDR1 DFQATT, CDR2 SNEGSKA (reference sequence). V trimming: 0 bases; J trimming: 7 bases; junction bases outside the gene matches: 4. The CDR3 is 14 amino acids. The CDR3 region is CSARDRDRVNEQFF. CDR3 DNA: TGCAGTGCTAGAGATCGGGACAGGGTAAATGAGCAGTTCTTC.

The CDR3 loop reads CASSLSRGDHGYTF. The CDR3 nucleotides are TGTGCCAGCAGCTTATCGAGGGGTGATCATGGCTACACCTTC. The J gene is TRBJ1-2, the V gene TRBV7-8, with a weak D call TRBD1 (5 bases). Trimming cost V 2 bases and J 6 bases, with 13 bases left between them. This CDR3 contains 14 residues. Per the germline V gene, CDR1 is SGHVS and CDR2 is FQNEAQ.

The chain uses TRBV7-9 and TRBJ2-7, with TRBD2 as a possible D gene (5 bases). Germline loops: CDR1 SEHNR, CDR2 FQNEAQ (reference sequence). Trimming removed 5 bases at V and 1 base at J, with 12 bases between. The CDR3 spans 14 residues. The chain's CDR3 is CASSPRAGSYEQYF. The CDR3 nucleotides are TGTGCCAGCAGCCCGAGGGCCGGTTCCTACGAGCAGTACTTC. The full variable domain, its missing parts supplied by reference TRBV7-9 and TRBJ2-7, is DTGVSQNPRHKITKRGQNVTFRCDPISEHNRLYWYRQTLGQGPEFLTYFQNEAQLEKSRLLSDRFSAERPKGSFSTLEIQRTEQGDSAMYLCASSPRAGSYEQYFGPGTRLTVT.

This clonotype turned up a few times. This rearrangement joins TRBV20-1 to TRBJ2-7; tentatively, D is TRBD2 (6 bases). The V gene lost 4 bases and the J gene lost 2 bases, with 18 bases spanning the gap. Germline V lookup: CDR1 DFQATT, CDR2 SNEGSKA (reference sequence). The CDR3 totals 15 residues. CDR3 in DNA: TGCAGTGCTAATACCGCGACTAGATTGCCCTACGAGCAGTACTTC. This gives the protein CSANTATRLPYEQYF.

This CDR3 reads CASRGLDYEQYF. CDR3 sequence (DNA): TGTGCCAGCAGGGGACTGGACTACGAGCAGTACTTC. V and J are TRBV12-3 or TRBV12-4 and TRBJ2-7; tentatively, D is TRBD2 (6 bases). The V end lost 6 bases, the J end lost 3 bases, and 9 bases lay between the germline ends. The CDR3 totals 12 residues.

This chain uses TRBV15 with TRBJ2-5; D could derive from TRBD1 or TRBD2 (5 bases each). Looked up from germline, CDR1 is LNHNV and CDR2 is YYDKDF (reference sequence). Trimming stripped 1 base from V and 5 bases from J, with 11 bases between. The CDR3 loop spans 14 amino acids. CDR3 residues: CATSRAPEGETQYF. The DNA for the CDR3 is TGTGCCACCAGCAGAGCTCCCGAGGGGGAGACCCAGTACTTC.

CDR3 residues: CASSFSRLIGNYGYTF. Written as DNA, the CDR3 is TGTGCCAGCAGCTTCTCAAGGCTGATCGGGAACTATGGCTACACCTTC. The chain recombines TRBV7-8 with TRBJ1-2; no definite D call. The CDR3 extends over 16 amino acids. Germline V gene lookup returns CDR1 SGHVS and CDR2 FQNEAQ. V was shortened by 3 bases and J by 2 bases, with 16 bases between the two germline ends.

This clonotype has a handful of counts. The chain recombines TRBV5-6 with TRBJ2-3; unclear D gene. V lost 2 bases and J lost 3, with 13 bases in between. There are 15 residues in the CDR3. CDR1 and CDR2 (germline): SGHDT, YYEEEE. CDR3 DNA sequence: TGTGCCAGCAGCTTCGAGCAGACTGATACAGATACGCAGTATTTT. Amino acid sequence: CASSFEQTDTDTQYF.

The chain has TRBV14 and TRBJ2-7; D might be TRBD2 (6 bases). Trimming took off 2 bases at V and 0 bases at J, with 11 bases between the two ends. Germline assignment: CDR1 SGHDN and CDR2 FVKESK. The CDR3 is 15 residues long. The CDR3 sequence: CASSQRRDPSYEQYF. Here the CDR3 DNA reads TGTGCCAGCAGCCAAAGGCGGGACCCCTCCTACGAGCAGTACTTC.

The CDR3 sequence: CASGSGTGPYNEQFF. The CDR3 DNA follows: TGTGCCAGCGGGTCCGGGACAGGGCCCTACAATGAGCAGTTCTTC. The chain carries TRBV12-3 or TRBV12-4 and TRBJ2-1; TRBD1 matches at 9 bases. With V trimmed by 8 bases and J by 2 bases, 7 bases remained unmatched. The CDR3 extends over 15 amino acids.

The chain employs TRBV7-9 and TRBJ1-2; perhaps TRBD1 as D (6 bases). The CDR3 is 15 residues long. V was trimmed by 0 bases and J by 8 bases, leaving 16 bases between them. CDR1 and CDR2 (germline): SEHNR, FQNEAQ (reference sequence). In nucleotides, the CDR3 is TGTGCCAGCAGCTTAGCGCTTGGCAGGGGAAGGGGCTACACCTTC. Translation: CASSLALGRGRGYTF.

This clonotype came up a few times. The chain couples TRBV6-5 to TRBJ1-1; 9 bases align to TRBD1. Unmatched junction bases numbered 4, after V lost 8 bases and J lost 6 bases. CDR3 length equals 12 residues. CDR1 MNHEY and CDR2 SVGAGI come from the germline V gene. The chain's CDR3 is CASCGTGPEAFF. The DNA of the CDR3 is TGTGCCAGCTGTGGGACAGGGCCTGAAGCTTTCTTT.

The J gene is TRBJ2-5, the V gene TRBV25-1, with D unresolved. With 4 bases removed from V and 7 bases from J, the gap between germline ends came to 10 bases. Germline V gives CDR1 MGHDK, CDR2 SYGVNS. The CDR3 extends over 12 amino acids. The CDR3: CASSAGWGTQYF. The DNA of the CDR3 is TGTGCCAGCAGTGCCGGGTGGGGGACCCAGTACTTC.

This clonotype has a handful of counts. The V call is TRBV9, the J call TRBJ1-5, with unresolved D. The V end was cut by 1 base, the J end by 4 bases, with 6 bases between. This CDR3 region has 13 residues. Germline values: CDR1 SGDLS, CDR2 YYNGEE. The CDR3, as DNA: TGTGCCAGCAGCGTATCAACGAATCAGCCCCAGCATTTT. Encoded protein: CASSVSTNQPQHF.

This clonotype was found a few times. This chain connects TRBV10-2 to TRBJ1-2; TRBD1 aligns across 7 bases. This CDR3 comprises 13 residues. Germline trimming cut 2 bases from V and 7 bases from J; bases unmatched to any gene: 4. Germline assignment: CDR1 WSHSY and CDR2 SAAADI. CDR3 coding DNA: TGCGCCAGCAGTGAGGAGACAGGGCTTGGCTACACCTTC. Protein product: CASSEETGLGYTF.

The V and J genes are TRBV29-1 and TRBJ2-3; D is unresolved. Between the trimmed V and J ends, which lost 1 base and 2 bases, there was a span of 7 bases. This CDR3 is 13 amino acids long. CDR1 is SQVTM, CDR2 ANQGSEA, per germline. CDR3 region: CSVEGTATDTQYF. The CDR3 bases are TGCAGCGTTGAAGGCACGGCCACAGATACGCAGTATTTT.

In its sample, this clonotype was seen many times. The chain uses TRBV11-3 and TRBJ2-2, with 7 bases matching TRBD1. The CDR3 extends over 11 amino acids. CDR1 is SGHNT and CDR2 is YENEEA in the germline V gene. With 10 bases clipped from V and 7 bases from J, the junction kept 3 bases outside the gene matches. This CDR3 is CATQGYGELFF. The CDR3 nucleotides are TGTGCCACACAGGGGTACGGGGAGCTGTTTTTT. The entire variable domain, with the rest obtained from reference TRBV11-3 and TRBJ2-2, is as follows: EAGVVQSPRYKIIEKKQPVAFWCNPISGHNTLYWYLQNLGQGPELLIRYENEEAVDDSQLPKDRFSAERLKGVDSTLKIQPAELGDSAVYLCATQGYGELFFGEGSRLTVL.